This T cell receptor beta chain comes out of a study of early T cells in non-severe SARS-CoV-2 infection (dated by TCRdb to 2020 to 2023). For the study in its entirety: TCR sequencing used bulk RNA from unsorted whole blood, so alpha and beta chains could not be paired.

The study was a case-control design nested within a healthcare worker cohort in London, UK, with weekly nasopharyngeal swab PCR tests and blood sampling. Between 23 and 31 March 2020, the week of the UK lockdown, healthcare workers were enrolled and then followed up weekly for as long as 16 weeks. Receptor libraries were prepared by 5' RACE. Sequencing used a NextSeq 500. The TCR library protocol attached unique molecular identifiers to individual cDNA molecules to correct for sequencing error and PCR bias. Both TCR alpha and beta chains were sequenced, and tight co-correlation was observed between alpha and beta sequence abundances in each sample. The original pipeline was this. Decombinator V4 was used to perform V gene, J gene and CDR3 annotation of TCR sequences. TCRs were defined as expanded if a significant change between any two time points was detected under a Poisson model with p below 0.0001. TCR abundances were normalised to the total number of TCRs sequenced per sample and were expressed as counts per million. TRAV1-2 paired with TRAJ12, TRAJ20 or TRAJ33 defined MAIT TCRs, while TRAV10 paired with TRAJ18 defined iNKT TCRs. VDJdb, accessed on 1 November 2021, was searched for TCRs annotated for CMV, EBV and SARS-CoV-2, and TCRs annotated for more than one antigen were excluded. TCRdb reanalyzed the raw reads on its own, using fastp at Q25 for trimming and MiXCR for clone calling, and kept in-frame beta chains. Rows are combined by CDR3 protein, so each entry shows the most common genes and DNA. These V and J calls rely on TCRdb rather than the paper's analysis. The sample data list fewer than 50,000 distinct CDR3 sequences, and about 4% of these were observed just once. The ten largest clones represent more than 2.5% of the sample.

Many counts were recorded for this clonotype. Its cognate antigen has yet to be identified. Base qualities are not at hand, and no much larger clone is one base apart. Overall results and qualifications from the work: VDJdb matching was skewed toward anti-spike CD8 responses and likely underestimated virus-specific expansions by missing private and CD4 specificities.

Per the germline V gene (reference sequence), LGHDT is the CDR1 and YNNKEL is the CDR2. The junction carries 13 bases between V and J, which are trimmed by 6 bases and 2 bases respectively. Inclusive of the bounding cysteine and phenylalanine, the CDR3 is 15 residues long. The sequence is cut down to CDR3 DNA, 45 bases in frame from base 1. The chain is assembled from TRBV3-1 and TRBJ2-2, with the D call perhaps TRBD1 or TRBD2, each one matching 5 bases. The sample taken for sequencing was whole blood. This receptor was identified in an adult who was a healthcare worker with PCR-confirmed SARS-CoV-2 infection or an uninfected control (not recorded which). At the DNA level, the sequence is TGTGCCAGCAGTCATCGGGGCCAAAACACCGGGGAGCTGTTTTTT. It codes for CASSHRGQNTGELFF. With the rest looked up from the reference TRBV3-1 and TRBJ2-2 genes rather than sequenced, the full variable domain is DTAVSQTPKYLVTQMGNDKSIKCEQNLGHDTMYWYKQDSKKFLKIMFSYNNKELIINETVPNRFSPKSPDKAHLNLHINSLELGDSAVYFCASSHRGQNTGELFFGEGSRLTVL.